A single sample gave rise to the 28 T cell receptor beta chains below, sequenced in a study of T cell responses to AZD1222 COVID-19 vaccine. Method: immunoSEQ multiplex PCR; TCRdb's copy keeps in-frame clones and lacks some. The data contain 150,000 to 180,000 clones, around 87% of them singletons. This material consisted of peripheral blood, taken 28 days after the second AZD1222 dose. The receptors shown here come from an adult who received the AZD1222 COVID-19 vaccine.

CDR3 loop: CASSAPRKLAGGKSTDTQYF. CDR3 nucleotides: TGTGCCAGCAGCGCCCCCAGGAAGCTAGCGGGAGGGAAGAGCACAGATACGCAGTATTTT. The chain joins TRBV9 to TRBJ2-3; TRBD2 matches 12 bases. Unmatched junction bases numbered 14, after V lost 3 bases and J lost 0 bases. Germline-derived CDR1 and CDR2 are SGDLS and YYNGEE. This CDR3 is built from 20 residues.

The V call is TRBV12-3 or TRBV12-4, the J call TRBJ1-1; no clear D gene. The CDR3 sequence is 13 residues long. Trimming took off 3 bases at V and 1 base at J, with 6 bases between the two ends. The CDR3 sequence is CASSLKANTEAFF. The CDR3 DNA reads TGTGCCAGCAGTTTGAAGGCGAACACTGAAGCTTTCTTT.

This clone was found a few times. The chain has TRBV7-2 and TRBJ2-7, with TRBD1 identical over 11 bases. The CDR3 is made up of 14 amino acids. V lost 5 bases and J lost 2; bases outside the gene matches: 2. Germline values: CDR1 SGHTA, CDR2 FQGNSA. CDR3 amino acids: CASSLGQGAYEQYF. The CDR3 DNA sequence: TGTGCCAGCAGCCTGGGACAGGGGGCCTACGAGCAGTACTTC.

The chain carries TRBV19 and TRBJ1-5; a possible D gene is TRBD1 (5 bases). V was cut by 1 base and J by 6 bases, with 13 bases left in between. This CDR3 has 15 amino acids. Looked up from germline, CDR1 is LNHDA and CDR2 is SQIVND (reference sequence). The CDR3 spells CASSIGQGSFQPQHF. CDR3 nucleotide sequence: TGTGCCAGTAGTATAGGGCAGGGAAGCTTTCAGCCCCAGCATTTT.

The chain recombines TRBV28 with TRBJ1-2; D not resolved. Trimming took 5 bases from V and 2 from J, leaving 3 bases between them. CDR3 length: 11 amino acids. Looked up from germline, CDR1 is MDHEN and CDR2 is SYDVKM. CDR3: CASSMNYGYTF. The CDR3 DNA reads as TGTGCCAGCAGTATGAACTATGGCTACACCTTC.

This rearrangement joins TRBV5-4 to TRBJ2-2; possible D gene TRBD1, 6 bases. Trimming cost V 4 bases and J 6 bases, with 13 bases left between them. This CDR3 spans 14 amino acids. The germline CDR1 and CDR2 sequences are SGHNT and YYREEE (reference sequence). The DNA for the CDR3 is TGTGCCAGCAGCCCGACCCAGGGGCCCGGGGAGCTGTTTTTT. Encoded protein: CASSPTQGPGELFF.

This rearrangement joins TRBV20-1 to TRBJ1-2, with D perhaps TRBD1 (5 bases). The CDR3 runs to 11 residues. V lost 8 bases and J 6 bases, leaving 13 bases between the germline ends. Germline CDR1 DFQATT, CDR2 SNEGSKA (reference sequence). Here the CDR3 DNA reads TGCAGTACAGGAGCAGCTGATGGCTACACCTTC. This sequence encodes CSTGAADGYTF.

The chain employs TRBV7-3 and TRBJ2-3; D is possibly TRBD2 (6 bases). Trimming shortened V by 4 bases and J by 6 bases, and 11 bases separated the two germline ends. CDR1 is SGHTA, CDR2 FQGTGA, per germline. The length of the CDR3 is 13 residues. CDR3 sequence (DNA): TGTGCCAGCAGCTCGGGAGCAAGGGATACGCAGTATTTT. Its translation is CASSSGARDTQYF. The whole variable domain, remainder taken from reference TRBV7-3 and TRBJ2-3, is GAGVSQTPSNKVTEKGKYVELRCDPISGHTALYWYRQSLGQGPEFLIYFQGTGAADDSGLPNDRFFAVRPEGSVSTLKIQRTERGDSAVYLCASSSGARDTQYFGPGTRLTVL.

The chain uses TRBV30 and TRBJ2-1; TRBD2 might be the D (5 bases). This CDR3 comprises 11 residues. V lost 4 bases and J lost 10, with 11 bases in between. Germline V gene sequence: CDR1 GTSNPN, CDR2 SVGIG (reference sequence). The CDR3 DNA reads TGTGCCTGGATAGGACTGAGGGAGCAGTTCTTC. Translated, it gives CAWIGLREQFF.

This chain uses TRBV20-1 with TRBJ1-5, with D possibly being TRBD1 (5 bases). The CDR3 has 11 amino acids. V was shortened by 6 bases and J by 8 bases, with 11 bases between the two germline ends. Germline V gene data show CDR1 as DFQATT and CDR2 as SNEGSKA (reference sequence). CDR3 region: CSARSGEPQHF. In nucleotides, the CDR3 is TGCAGTGCCCGCTCGGGGGAGCCCCAGCATTTT.

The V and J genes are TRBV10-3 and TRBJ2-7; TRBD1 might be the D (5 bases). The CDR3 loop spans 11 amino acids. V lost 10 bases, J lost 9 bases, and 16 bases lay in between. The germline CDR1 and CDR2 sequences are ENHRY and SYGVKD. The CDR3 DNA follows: TGTGCCACAAGGAAGGATGACAGGCAGTACTTC. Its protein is CATRKDDRQYF.

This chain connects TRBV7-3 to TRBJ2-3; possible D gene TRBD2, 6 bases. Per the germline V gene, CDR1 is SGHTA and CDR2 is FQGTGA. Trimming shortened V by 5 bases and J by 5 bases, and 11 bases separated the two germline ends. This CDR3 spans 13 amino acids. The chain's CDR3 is CASSGISGDTQYF. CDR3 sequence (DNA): TGTGCCAGCAGCGGTATTAGCGGAGATACGCAGTATTTT.

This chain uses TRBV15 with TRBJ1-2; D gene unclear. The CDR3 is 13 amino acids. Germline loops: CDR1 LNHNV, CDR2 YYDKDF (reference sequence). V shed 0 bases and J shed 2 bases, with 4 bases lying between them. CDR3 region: CATSRDRNYGYTF. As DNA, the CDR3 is TGTGCCACCAGCAGAGACAGGAACTATGGCTACACCTTC.

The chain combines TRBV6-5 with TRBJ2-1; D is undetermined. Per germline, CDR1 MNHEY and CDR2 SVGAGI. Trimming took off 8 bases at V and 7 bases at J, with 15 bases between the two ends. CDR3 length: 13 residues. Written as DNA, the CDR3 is TGTGCCAGCTCCCCCGGCCTTTGGAATGAGCAGTTCTTC. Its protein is CASSPGLWNEQFF.

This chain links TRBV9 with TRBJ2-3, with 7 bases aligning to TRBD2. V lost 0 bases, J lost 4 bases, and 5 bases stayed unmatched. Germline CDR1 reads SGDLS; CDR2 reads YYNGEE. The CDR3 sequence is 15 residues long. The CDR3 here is CASSVVAGEADTQYF. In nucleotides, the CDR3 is TGTGCCAGCAGCGTAGTGGCGGGAGAGGCAGATACGCAGTATTTT. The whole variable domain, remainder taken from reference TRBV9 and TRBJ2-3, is DSGVTQTPKHLITATGQRVTLRCSPRSGDLSVYWYQQSLDQGLQFLIQYYNGEERAKGNILERFSAQQFPDLHSELNLSSLELGDSALYFCASSVVAGEADTQYFGPGTRLTVL.

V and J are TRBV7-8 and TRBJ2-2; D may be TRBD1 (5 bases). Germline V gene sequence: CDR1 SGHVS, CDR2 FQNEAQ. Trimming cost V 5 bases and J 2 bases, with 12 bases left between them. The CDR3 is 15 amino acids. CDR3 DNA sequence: TGTGCCAGCAGCATCCTTTGGACAAACACCGGGGAGCTGTTTTTT. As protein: CASSILWTNTGELFF.

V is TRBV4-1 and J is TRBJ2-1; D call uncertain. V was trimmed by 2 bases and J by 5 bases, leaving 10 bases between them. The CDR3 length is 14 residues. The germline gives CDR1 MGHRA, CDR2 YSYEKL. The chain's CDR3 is CASSQRWVDNEQFF. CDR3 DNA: TGCGCCAGCAGCCAACGGTGGGTCGACAATGAGCAGTTCTTC.

The CDR3 DNA sequence: TGTGCCAGCAGCCGTGACAGGTCGGGAGCTTTCTTT. Encoded protein: CASSRDRSGAFF. The chain joins TRBV6-6 to TRBJ1-1; D might be TRBD1 (6 bases). The length of the CDR3 is 12 residues. Trimming left V 6 bases short and J 10 bases short, with 15 bases between. Germline values: CDR1 MNHNY, CDR2 SVGAGI (reference sequence).

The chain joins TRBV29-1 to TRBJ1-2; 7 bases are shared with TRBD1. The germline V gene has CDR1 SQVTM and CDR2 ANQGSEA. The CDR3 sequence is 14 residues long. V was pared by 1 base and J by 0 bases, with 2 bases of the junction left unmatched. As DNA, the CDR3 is TGCAGCGTTGAAGGGGACAGCACTAACTATGGCTACACCTTC. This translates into CSVEGDSTNYGYTF.

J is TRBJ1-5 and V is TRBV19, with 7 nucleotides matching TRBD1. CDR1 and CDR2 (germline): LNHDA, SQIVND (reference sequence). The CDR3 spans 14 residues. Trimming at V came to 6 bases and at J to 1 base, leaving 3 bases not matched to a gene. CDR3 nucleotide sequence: TGTGCCAGTAGCCCAGGGGGAAGCAATCAGCCCCAGCATTTT. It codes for CASSPGGSNQPQHF.

This CDR3 is CASSGISQVNYGYTF. The DNA of the CDR3 is TGTGCCAGCAGCGGTATCTCACAGGTCAACTATGGCTACACCTTC. The chain couples TRBV7-2 to TRBJ1-2; D possibly corresponds to TRBD1 (5 bases). V was clipped by 5 bases and J by 2 bases, with 15 bases between them. Germline lookup yields CDR1 SGHTA and CDR2 FQGNSA. The CDR3 is 15 amino acids.

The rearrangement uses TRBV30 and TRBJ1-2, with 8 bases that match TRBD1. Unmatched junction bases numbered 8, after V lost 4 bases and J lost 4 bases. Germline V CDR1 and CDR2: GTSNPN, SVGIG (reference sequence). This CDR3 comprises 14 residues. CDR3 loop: CAWTFRGQGYGYTF. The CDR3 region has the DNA TGTGCCTGGACCTTCAGGGGGCAGGGCTATGGCTACACCTTC.

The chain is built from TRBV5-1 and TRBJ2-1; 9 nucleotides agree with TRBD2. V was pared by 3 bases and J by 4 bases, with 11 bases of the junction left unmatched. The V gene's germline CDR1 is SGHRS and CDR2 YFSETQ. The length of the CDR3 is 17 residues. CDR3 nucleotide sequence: TGCGCCAGCAGCTCTTCGGTCGGGCTAGCGGGGTACAATGAGCAGTTCTTC. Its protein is CASSSSVGLAGYNEQFF. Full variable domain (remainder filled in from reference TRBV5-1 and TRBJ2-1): KAGVTQTPRYLIKTRGQQVTLSCSPISGHRSVSWYQQTPGQGLQFLFEYFSETQRNKGNFPGRFSGRQFSNSRSEMNVSTLELGDSALYLCASSSSVGLAGYNEQFFGPGTRLTVL.

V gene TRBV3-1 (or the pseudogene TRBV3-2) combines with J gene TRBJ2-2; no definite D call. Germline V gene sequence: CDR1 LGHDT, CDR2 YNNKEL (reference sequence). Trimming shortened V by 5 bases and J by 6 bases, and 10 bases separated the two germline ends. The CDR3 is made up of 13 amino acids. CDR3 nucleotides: TGTGCCAGCAGCATCACTACACCCGGGGAGCTGTTTTTT. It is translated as CASSITTPGELFF.

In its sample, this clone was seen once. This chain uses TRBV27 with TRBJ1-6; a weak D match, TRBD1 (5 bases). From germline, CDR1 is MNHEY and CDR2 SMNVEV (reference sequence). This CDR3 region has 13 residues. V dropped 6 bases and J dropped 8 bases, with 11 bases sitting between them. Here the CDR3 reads CASSRRGDSPLHF. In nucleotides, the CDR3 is TGTGCCAGCAGCCGGCGGGGGGATTCACCCCTCCACTTT.

CDR3 sequence (DNA): TGTGCCAGCAGCCAAGAGGACTCGAACACTGAAGCTTTCTTT. The encoded protein is CASSQEDSNTEAFF. The gene calls are TRBV4-2 and TRBJ1-1; the D is unclear. Trimming cost V 0 bases and J 1 base, with 6 bases left between them. Per the germline V gene, CDR1 is LGHNA and CDR2 is YNFKEQ. The CDR3 totals 14 residues.

The DNA for the CDR3 is TGTGCCAGCACGGCGGGGCCCGGCAATGAGCAGTTCTTC. Translating gives CASTAGPGNEQFF. The rearrangement uses TRBV6-5 and TRBJ2-1; TRBD2 might be the D (6 bases). CDR3 length: 13 amino acids. The ends were cut back, 7 bases at V and 6 bases at J, with 13 bases in the middle. Germline values: CDR1 MNHEY, CDR2 SVGAGI.

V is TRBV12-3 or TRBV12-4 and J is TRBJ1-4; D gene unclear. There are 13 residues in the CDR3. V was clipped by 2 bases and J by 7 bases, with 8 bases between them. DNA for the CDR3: TGTGCCAGCAGTTTATCGGACGGTGAAAAACTGTTTTTT. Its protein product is CASSLSDGEKLFF.